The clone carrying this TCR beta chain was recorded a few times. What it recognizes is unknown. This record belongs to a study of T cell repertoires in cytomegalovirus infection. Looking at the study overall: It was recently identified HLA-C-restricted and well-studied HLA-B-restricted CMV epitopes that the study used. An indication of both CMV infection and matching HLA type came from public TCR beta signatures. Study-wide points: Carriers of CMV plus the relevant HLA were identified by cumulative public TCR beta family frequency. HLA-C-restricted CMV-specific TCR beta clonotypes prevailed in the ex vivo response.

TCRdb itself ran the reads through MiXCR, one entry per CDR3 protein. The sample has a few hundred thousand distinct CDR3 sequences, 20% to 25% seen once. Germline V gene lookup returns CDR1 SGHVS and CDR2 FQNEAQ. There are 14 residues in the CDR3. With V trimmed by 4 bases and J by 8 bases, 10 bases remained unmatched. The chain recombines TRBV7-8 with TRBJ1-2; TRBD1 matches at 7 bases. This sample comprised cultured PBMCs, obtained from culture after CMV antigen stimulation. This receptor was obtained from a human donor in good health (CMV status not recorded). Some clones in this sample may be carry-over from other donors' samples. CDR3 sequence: CASSSKGAQGGYTF. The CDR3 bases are TGTGCCAGCAGCTCCAAGGGGGCTCAGGGAGGCTACACCTTC.